This is a list of T cell receptor beta chains from one sample in a study of blood T cell repertoires in COVID-19. Clones were read by immunoSEQ multiplex PCR, and TCRdb kept only the in-frame ones, dropping some. The sample carries 68,000 or so clones, more than 85% recorded once. Specimen: peripheral blood. The receptors stem from a man aged 35 to 55 with COVID-19, enrolled during active disease. CDR3s include the opening cysteine and the closing phenylalanine or tryptophan.

V gene	J gene	CDR3 protein
TRBV3-1/TRBV3-2	TRBJ1-4	CASSQDPGGKLFF
TRBV24-1	TRBJ1-1	CATSAGGTEAFF
TRBV10-3	TRBJ1-3	CASRMGQGENTIYF
TRBV5-1	TRBJ2-5	CASSGAGTTVGETQYF
TRBV2	TRBJ2-5	CASKDRGETQYF
TRBV28	TRBJ1-1	CASSLITVNTEAFF
TRBV25-1	TRBJ2-5	CATGRAGRGETQYF
TRBV5-1	TRBJ1-1	CASSPMTVNTEAFF
TRBV5-1	TRBJ2-1	CASALEGQGFGKAGEQFF
TRBV4-1	TRBJ1-2	CASSQETGGAGGYTF
TRBV5-8	TRBJ2-1	CASRTDNEQFF
TRBV27	TRBJ2-7	CASRRTGAGYEQYF
TRBV5-6	TRBJ1-2	CASSLRGATNYGYTF
TRBV30	TRBJ2-1	CAWVGGGYNEQFF
TRBV18	TRBJ2-7	CASSRGELGPSEQYF
TRBV3-1/TRBV3-2	TRBJ2-7	CASSQVAGGTYEQYF
TRBV28	TRBJ1-5	CASRRTGTGSPQHF
TRBV2	TRBJ1-1	CASRRVGVEYTEAFF
TRBV9	TRBJ2-3	CASSFSTSGGTDTQYF
TRBV9	TRBJ2-2	CASTSTGVGTGELFF
TRBV3-1/TRBV3-2	TRBJ1-1	CASSLGTGDEAEAFF
TRBV7-6	TRBJ1-2	CASSRSSTLIAGSEYGYTF
TRBV7-7	TRBJ2-2	CASSLNSAGTGELFF
TRBV6-5	TRBJ1-5	CASRLESQSQPQHF
TRBV5-1	TRBJ2-3	CASSAGQTSTDTQYF
TRBV7-9	TRBJ1-6	CASSLGDRSYNSPLHF
TRBV5-1	TRBJ2-5	CASSHGLAGSQETQYF
TRBV6-5	TRBJ1-5	CASTQGARNQPQHF
TRBV7-2	TRBJ2-1	CASSPAWSSYNEQFF
TRBV5-1	TRBJ2-7	CASRVDSRATYEQYF
TRBV10-3	TRBJ2-3	CAISEESPDTQYF
TRBV27	TRBJ1-4	CASSLIRDRGFEKLFF
TRBV3-1/TRBV3-2	TRBJ1-6	CASSQAGQGYSPLHF
TRBV7-9	TRBJ1-3	CASSFRGAEYTIYF
TRBV10-1	TRBJ2-1	CASSSGGYNEQFF
TRBV7-9	TRBJ2-4	CASSLAQGGTGGNIQYF
TRBV2	TRBJ1-3	CASRDRENSGNTIYF
TRBV19	TRBJ2-1	CASSHSGGANNEQFF
TRBV5-1	TRBJ2-7	CASSPGGGGLEQYF
TRBV11-2	TRBJ2-7	CASTPLGQGNYEQYF
TRBV3-1/TRBV3-2	TRBJ1-3	CASSLSLDGNTIYF
TRBV6-5	TRBJ2-3	CASSAASTDTQYF
TRBV9	TRBJ2-3	CASSPKSGVRGSTDTQYF
TRBV5-4	TRBJ1-5	CASSQGQDQPQHF
TRBV3-1/TRBV3-2	TRBJ2-1	CASSHLAGDNEQFF
TRBV7-8	TRBJ1-6	CASSLAGQGNNSPLHF
TRBV6-2/TRBV6-3	TRBJ2-3	CASSLSGGQGNKRDTQYF
TRBV3-1/TRBV3-2	TRBJ1-5	CASSQGGSVMHF
TRBV29-1	TRBJ1-2	CSVEQGASNYGYTF
TRBV21-1	TRBJ2-5	CASSKVGGQPFVQETQYF
TRBV10-1	TRBJ2-1	CASSELKRGARRQFF
TRBV20-1	TRBJ2-3	CSASLRVGTDTQYF
TRBV7-2	TRBJ2-1	CASSVRDSSYNEQFF